This T cell receptor beta chain was sequenced in a study of graft-versus-host responses after intestinal transplantation. About the research overall: Uniformly, recipients were administered anti-thymocyte globulin induction with subsequent tacrolimus and steroids for approximately three years.

Co-plating was performed using roughly 200,000 CFSE-labeled responder cells and roughly 200,000 irradiated, violet-dye-labeled stimulator cells. Using immunoSEQ multiplex PCR, the repertoire was profiled, and TCRdb retains in-frame clones only, with some absent. The table lists tens of thousands of clones, roughly 33% of them singletons. This clone was recorded a few times. The CDR3 has 15 residues. V was cut by 0 bases and J by 9 bases, with 15 bases left in between. Germline-derived CDR1 and CDR2 are PRHDT and FYEKMQ (reference sequence). Specimen: alloreactive CD8+ T cells from a mixed lymphocyte reaction culture, collected before intestinal transplant. The subset: CFSE-low proliferating T cells sorted from roughly 6-day pre-transplant mixed lymphocyte reaction (GvH or HvG direction). The chain has TRBV13 and TRBJ2-1; D ambiguous. The receptor comes from a human patient who received an intestinal transplant. The CDR3 nucleotides are TGTGCCAGCAGCTTAGGGACACCTACCTTTAGTGAGCAGTTCTTC. As protein: CASSLGTPTFSEQFF.